The T cell receptor (beta chain) described here comes from a study of OX40 agonist ivuxolimab in advanced cancers. CDR1 LNHDA and CDR2 SQIVND come from the germline V gene (reference sequence). There are 12 residues in the CDR3. V was cut by 4 bases and J by 8 bases, with 8 bases left in between. Data came from immunoSEQ multiplex PCR; TCRdb stores just in-frame clones and leaves some out. The sample includes 45,000 to 60,000 clones, 86% of them seen just once. The rearrangement uses TRBV19 and TRBJ2-2; D uncertain. This receptor was taken from an adult with an advanced solid tumor such as melanoma, head and neck, liver or kidney cancer. Sequenced here: CD4+ or CD8+ T cells sorted from blood, sampled in a trial of the OX40 agonist ivuxolimab. CDR3 in DNA: TGTGCCAGTAGTACTAGTGGGGGGGAGCTGTTTTTT. It translates to CASSTSGGELFF.